This T cell receptor (beta chain) is from a study of blood T cell repertoires in COVID-19. TCRdb's copy holds only in-frame clones and misses some; the assay was immunoSEQ multiplex PCR. The sample yields a few hundred thousand clones, around 91% seen once. Germline V CDR1 and CDR2: MNHNS, SASEGT. Trimming shortened V by 3 bases and J by 0 bases, and 21 bases separated the two germline ends. This CDR3 is 20 amino acids long. Sequenced sample: PBMCs or T cells enriched from blood (not recorded which). The TCR comes from a man aged 18-30 years who had recovered from COVID-19. This chain connects TRBV6-1 to TRBJ2-6, with D hard to call. CDR3 bases: TGTGCCAGCAGTGATATCGGCGGCAGCAAAATTCGCTCTGGGGCCAACGTCCTGACTTTC. Its translation is CASSDIGGSKIRSGANVLTF.